This T cell receptor (beta chain) is drawn from a study of cytomegalovirus exposure and HLA in healthy donors (dated by TCRdb to 2016 to 2017). Context from the whole study: According to an earlier analysis of a few hundred of the donors, about 179 million T cells yielded 117 million unique TCR beta sequences and approximately 280 Gb of sequence data. A later analysis re-examined previously published TCR beta repertoires from roughly 650 donors and added high-resolution HLA genotyping to investigate patterns of TCR occurrence. Among the roughly 410 genotyped donors, under 90% belonged to the genetic ancestry cluster associated with self-reported Caucasian donors. Every discovery cohort repertoire had been produced on one sequencing platform. The later analysis used no new phenotypic data to find candidate immune exposures, relying instead on TCR beta sequences and their occurrence across donors. An early release covering about 600 HLA-typed donors comprised about 320 gigabases of sequencing data and about 90 million unique TCR sequences. The study profiled the T cell repertoires of approximately 700 subjects by immunosequencing and related them to cytomegalovirus serostatus. To predict cytomegalovirus infection status, the study brought together high-throughput TCR immunosequencing, statistical association of individual TCRs with disease status, and machine learning. Besides the first cohort of roughly 640 subjects, a separate validation cohort made up of over 95 different subjects was used. Donor age, sex, ethnicity and CMV serostatus were collected together with the repertoire data. Four or five DR-DQ haplotypes were treated as single units for association and clustering because of strong linkage in the cohort. An earlier analysis of nearly 600 of the donors applied high-throughput TCR beta sequencing to assess whether each TCR beta V gene segment acted as functional or pseudogenic. Among 300 to 450 genotyped donors of the cohort, an average of approximately 240,000 unique TCR beta nucleotide sequences were sequenced per donor, around 20% of them non-productive. A later genetic analysis used genome-wide SNP genotypes for about 60% of the roughly 700 donors, treating that subset as a discovery cohort. Class I and class II HLA loci were covered by the typing at four-digit resolution. Typing coverage differed by locus: A, B, C, DRB1 and DQB1 were typed in about 620-630 donors, DQA1 in about 560, DPA1 in approximately 600, and DPB1 in around 440. The study aimed to test whether signatures of past pathogen exposure could be identified by cataloging public T cell receptors. Overall study outcomes, separate from this receptor: A further reported finding was that TCR beta sequences accurately predicted the HLA-A and HLA-B alleles for most subjects in the first cohort. A cluster of highly shared sequence variants was judged likely to be a technical artifact of the sequencing pipeline. The 87-base-pair reads could not distinguish some IMGT-functional V segments, including TRBV6-2 and TRBV6-3, so those segments were excluded. Roughly uniform sequencing depth across donors was assumed in presence/absence analyses, although this assumption may not hold. The authors suggested that the approach could potentially be extended to other disease states and immunological phenotypes. According to a later genetic analysis, donors in an Asian-associated ancestry cluster had fewer N-insertions in productive TCRs than the roughly 660-donor mean. In a later analysis, most CMV-associated TCR beta chains were found to appear HLA-restricted, with HLA associations seemingly driven largely by CMV exposure. A total of 150 or so TCR beta chains were listed by the study as associated with cytomegalovirus. A later analysis associated 17,000 or so TCR beta sequences with specific HLA alleles at a false discovery rate of 0.05. Assigning TCR associations to individual alleles was difficult when HLA alleles, especially DR and DQ, strongly co-occurred. Broadly in line with IMGT annotations, most TCR beta V segments showed up in productive rearrangements about 87% or about 30% of the time in an earlier analysis of some 590 of the donors. Several of the top co-occurrence clusters appeared to be linked to parvovirus B19, influenza, CMV and Epstein-Barr virus, according to a later analysis. Most TCR sequences were observed very rarely across donors, whereas some public TCRs were present in many individuals. The classifier was reported to diagnose cytomegalovirus status with high specificity and sensitivity in both the original and validation cohorts. The cohort was sequenced for TCR beta chains only, and without alpha or paired-chain data the features that could be detected were limited. Because counts were too low, approximately 18 rarely observed V segments, including chromosome 9 orphons, were excluded from the earlier analysis of roughly 580 of the donors. A later analysis found that HLA-associated TCR beta chains were more clonally expanded and had lower generation probabilities than equally common non-associated chains. A few of the identified cytomegalovirus-associated TCR beta chains were confirmed in vitro to be specific for cytomegalovirus antigens. V-gene and J-gene trimming of TCR beta chains was associated with a missense DCLRE1C variant in a later genetic analysis, and the association was replicated in an independent cohort. Immune exposure information for the cohort was limited to CMV serostatus. Linkage disequilibrium might explain the correlated functional status among segregating V segments, but an unknown experimental factor could not be ruled out. HLA typing was unavailable for some donors at each locus, so association tests used only the typed subset. In a later analysis, the rate of TCR association differed among HLA loci, with DRB1 alleles having the most associated TCRs and HLA-C alleles having the fewest.

CDR1 is given as MNHNS and CDR2 as SASEGT, both from the germline V gene. The germline ends are 14 bases apart after V is trimmed by 10 bases and J by 4 bases. The CDR3 contains 13 residues, cysteine and phenylalanine counted. CDR3 DNA only is kept here, 39 bases in frame from base 1. Points on this clone: Its antigen has not been determined. Base qualities were left out, and no much larger clone turns up one base away.

The cohort was made up of several hundred healthy bone marrow donors. At the time of sampling, every cohort member was nominally healthy, though immune exposures that went unrecorded were likely present. The donor was CMV seropositive and was included in the group of approximately 300 seropositive cohort members. A peripheral blood sample was collected from each donor, and TCR beta sequencing was performed on peripheral blood mononuclear cells. Genomic DNA extraction from the blood cell samples was performed with the Qiagen DNeasy Blood Extraction Kit. Library prep was done by the immunoSEQ multiplex PCR assay. For the multiplex PCR, a mixture combining 60 forward primers for TCR Vbeta segments and 13 reverse primers for TCR Jbeta segments was used. Amplification of the CDR3 region of rearranged TCR beta genes was performed with a multiplex PCR assay on genomic DNA. The Illumina HiSeq System was used to sequence the amplified TCR beta libraries as 87-base-pair reads. The source study handled its data this way. A later analysis tallied 75 million to 95 million unique TCR beta chains across the 700 or so repertoires, and about 12 million of those chains were shared by two or more donors. Raw reads were error-corrected and collapsed into unique sequences by a nearest-neighbor algorithm in which closely related sequences were merged to remove PCR and sequencing errors. Alignment of CDR3 sequences to IMGT reference sequences was used to assign V, D and J gene segments. Each retained sequence needed at least a six-nucleotide match to both a V gene segment and a J gene segment. Rearrangements were classified as productive when the CDR3 lacked stop codons and remained in frame with V and J, and all other rearrangements were classified as non-productive. Following IMGT convention, CDR3 was defined as the stretch from the second conserved V-encoded cysteine up to the conserved J-encoded phenylalanine. The earlier analysis of 587 of the donors excluded any sequence lacking an unambiguous match to a single V gene segment. An earlier analysis of 500 to 700 of the donors classified V segments as functional when productive rearrangements were above 56.7% and as segregating when the standard deviation between donors was above 5%. A statistical classification framework was built for diagnosing cytomegalovirus status from the catalog of TCR beta chain sequences. In a later analysis, TCR nucleotide sequences were compared against IMGT/GENE-DB human TR gene sequences so that V and J genes could be assigned. A later analysis assigned CDR3 sequences and most-parsimonious VDJ recombination scenarios with the TCRdist pipeline. In a later analysis, each TCR beta chain was defined by its CDR3 amino acid sequence together with its V-gene family, and reads without a unique V-gene family were excluded. To address suspected cross-contamination and a sequencing artifact, a later analysis removed around 590 highly shared, low-generation-probability nucleotide sequences. For each public chain, a later analysis derived a clonal expansion index from normalized ranks of inferred template counts within each repertoire. In a later analysis, generation probabilities were computed using a VDJ recombination model fitted to out-of-frame rearrangements, and the results were checked against IGoR. Hypergeometric tests were used in a later analysis to score TCR-TCR, TCR-HLA and TCR-CMV co-occurrence, with a repertoire-size bias correction applied to the TCR pairs. In a later analysis, false discovery rates were estimated by permuting HLA or CMV assignments 20 times. In a later analysis, co-occurring TCRs were grouped with DBSCAN, and TCRdist sequence similarity was added when clustering was performed within HLA-allele-positive subsets. For co-occurrence clustering, repertoires with fewer than 30,000 or more than 120,000 public chains were excluded, along with a handful of repertoires with anomalous nucleotide sharing. The immuneACCESS repertoire file appears here via TCRdb, limited to in-frame rearrangements. These files lack a portion of the clones; in checked studies, under half of the deficit traces to unresolved V genes, and the cause of the others is not known. The V and J calls and the clone size are those of that table, but D and trimming were determined from the DNA. The sample table lists almost 90,000 clones, about 85% of them with a count of one. Jointly, the top ten make up 6.5% to 9% of the sample.

The rearrangement combines TRBV6-1 with TRBJ2-1; TRBD2 might be the D gene, on 7 matching bases. What was sequenced was PBMCs. The source of this sequence is a middle-aged man in good health and CMV-seropositive. The sequence in DNA is TGTGCCAATGGGGAGGGGGATTACAATGAGCAGTTCTTC. This is translated as CANGEGDYNEQFF.